What follows are 18 T cell receptor beta chains derived from one specimen sequenced in a study of memory CD4+ T cells and cytomegalovirus serostatus. The sort gate was single viable CD3+CD4+CD8-CD45RO+ cells for memory CD4+ T cells. Generated by immunoSEQ multiplex PCR, the TCRdb table keeps only in-frame clones and is missing some. The table includes about 45,000 clones, around 82% detected once. The sample taken for sequencing was memory CD4+ T cells from blood. These TCRs come from an adult in good health and CMV-seronegative.

CDR3 protein: CASSGQGNFEQYF. The CDR3 region has the DNA TGTGCCAGCAGCGGACAGGGAAACTTTGAGCAGTACTTC. The chain combines TRBV9 with TRBJ2-7; TRBD1 aligns across 7 bases. The germline V gene encodes CDR1 SGDLS and CDR2 YYNGEE. Germline trimming cut 3 bases from V and 7 bases from J; bases unmatched to any gene: 7. The CDR3 spans 13 residues.

The rearrangement joins TRBV7-3 to TRBJ2-3; TRBD2 matches 14 bases. Germline CDR1 reads SGHTA; CDR2 reads FQGTGA. The V and J ends lost 4 bases and 4 bases, in that order; junction bases with no gene match: 1. The CDR3 sequence is 15 residues long. Here the CDR3 reads CASSWTSGGSDTQYF. The CDR3 DNA is TGTGCCAGCAGCTGGACTAGCGGGGGGTCAGATACGCAGTATTTT.

The V gene is TRBV9, the J gene TRBJ1-3, with no clear D. The CDR3 runs to 15 residues. V was cut by 3 bases and J by 0 bases, with 10 bases left in between. Looked up from germline, CDR1 is SGDLS and CDR2 is YYNGEE. The CDR3 sequence: CASSARGSSGNTIYF. In nucleotides, the CDR3 is TGTGCCAGCAGCGCCCGGGGAAGCTCTGGAAACACCATATATTTT.

V gene TRBV19 combines with J gene TRBJ2-5, with D maybe TRBD2 (5 bases). Germline values: CDR1 LNHDA, CDR2 SQIVND (reference sequence). The CDR3 loop spans 13 amino acids. V lost 6 bases, J lost 4 bases, and 12 bases lay in between. The CDR3 DNA reads as TGTGCCAGTAGGGACCTGGCGGGAGAGACCCAGTACTTC. Amino acids: CASRDLAGETQYF.

The V and J genes are TRBV7-2 and TRBJ2-1; 15 bases line up with TRBD2. Germline CDR1 reads SGHTA; CDR2 reads FQGNSA. J lost 0 bases, V lost 6 bases, and 9 bases had no gene match. This CDR3 region has 19 residues. The CDR3 region is CASRPGLAGGPSSYNEQFF. CDR3 nucleotide sequence: TGTGCCAGCAGACCGGGACTAGCGGGGGGCCCGAGCTCCTACAATGAGCAGTTCTTC. Drawing the rest from reference TRBV7-2 and TRBJ2-1, the complete variable domain is GAGVSQSPSNKVTEKGKDVELRCDPISGHTALYWYRQSLGQGLEFLIYFQGNSAPDKSGLPSDRFSAERTGGSVSTLTIQRTQQEDSAVYLCASRPGLAGGPSSYNEQFFGPGTRLTVL.

The chain combines TRBV9 with TRBJ1-1, with 7 bases aligning to TRBD1. The CDR3 is made up of 16 amino acids. J gave up 5 bases and V 3 bases, and 13 bases lay outside the gene matches. Germline loops: CDR1 SGDLS, CDR2 YYNGEE. The CDR3 DNA is TGTGCCAGCAGCGCGCAGCGACAGGGTGGAGGAACTGAAGCTTTCTTT. Its translation is CASSAQRQGGGTEAFF.

This chain connects TRBV5-5 to TRBJ2-3, with D hard to call. Germline CDR1 SGHKS, CDR2 YYEKEE (reference sequence). This CDR3 region has 14 residues. V lost 4 bases, J lost 3 bases, and 12 bases lay in between. The CDR3 is CASSRRWATDTQYF. CDR3 nucleotides: TGTGCCAGCAGCCGCCGTTGGGCGACAGATACGCAGTATTTT. Full variable domain (missing parts from reference TRBV5-5 and TRBJ2-3): DAGVTQSPTHLIKTRGQQVTLRCSPISGHKSVSWYQQVLGQGPQFIFQYYEKEERGRGNFPDRFSARQFPNYSSELNVNALLLGDSALYLCASSRRWATDTQYFGPGTRLTVL.

The rearrangement joins TRBV27 to TRBJ1-1, with no clear D. This CDR3 is built from 14 residues. Germline CDR1 MNHEY, CDR2 SMNVEV (reference sequence). The ends were cut back, 6 bases at V and 0 bases at J, with 11 bases in the middle. The DNA of the CDR3 is TGTGCCAGCAGCTCCAGCCTCCTGAACACTGAAGCTTTCTTT. Its translation is CASSSSLLNTEAFF.

This clone appeared a few times. The rearrangement links TRBV5-1 to TRBJ2-1; D tentatively fits TRBD1 or TRBD2 (5 bases each). Germline values: CDR1 SGHRS, CDR2 YFSETQ. Trimming removed 0 bases from V and 8 bases from J, with 12 bases in between. The CDR3 runs 14 residues. DNA of the CDR3: TGCGCCAGCAGCTTGGGAGGGGCGAGCGATGAGCAGTTCTTC. This translates into CASSLGGASDEQFF.

The chain employs TRBV4-3 and TRBJ1-1, with 7 positions matching TRBD1. With 0 bases clipped from V and 10 bases from J, the junction kept 11 bases outside the gene matches. The germline V gene encodes CDR1 LGHNA and CDR2 YSLEER. The CDR3 has 15 amino acids. The CDR3 loop is CASSQEYRGDLRAFF. In DNA form, the CDR3 reads TGCGCCAGCAGCCAAGAATACAGGGGAGATCTTAGAGCTTTCTTT.

The gene calls are TRBV6-6 and TRBJ1-2, with 7 bases lining up with TRBD1. J lost 3 bases, V lost 6 bases, and 4 bases had no gene match. This CDR3 contains 13 residues. CDR1 and CDR2 from the germline V gene are MNHNY and SVGAGI (reference sequence). The CDR3 here is CASSSTGDYGYTF. The DNA of the CDR3 is TGTGCCAGCAGCTCAACAGGGGACTATGGCTACACCTTC.

This chain links TRBV7-9 with TRBJ2-5; a possible D gene is TRBD1 (6 bases). CDR1 is SEHNR and CDR2 is FQNEAQ in the germline V gene (reference sequence). Trimming left V 5 bases short and J 5 bases short, with 15 bases between. CDR3 length: 14 amino acids. This chain's CDR3 is CASSIQGYRETQYF. The CDR3 DNA reads as TGTGCCAGCAGCATTCAGGGGTATAGGGAGACCCAGTACTTC.

V gene TRBV11-2 combines with J gene TRBJ1-1, with D unclear. The length of the CDR3 is 15 residues. CDR1 and CDR2 from the germline V gene are SGHAT and FQNNGV. Trimming removed 3 bases at V and 0 bases at J, with 11 bases between. In nucleotides, the CDR3 is TGTGCCAGCAGCTTTGAGGGTCGCATGAACACTGAAGCTTTCTTT. Its protein is CASSFEGRMNTEAFF.

This clone was seen only a few times. The chain has TRBV28 and TRBJ1-5; D is perhaps TRBD1 (6 bases). Germline V gives CDR1 MDHEN, CDR2 SYDVKM. This CDR3 comprises 14 residues. The germline V and J ends were trimmed by 9 bases and 1 base, with 13 bases remaining between them. This CDR3 reads CASRGGLSNQPQHF. Written as DNA, the CDR3 is TGTGCCAGTAGGGGGGGATTAAGCAATCAGCCCCAGCATTTT.

This sequence joins TRBV11-2 and TRBJ2-7; a weak D match, TRBD2 (5 bases). V was shortened by 5 bases and J by 1 base, with 15 bases between the two germline ends. CDR1 and CDR2 from the germline V gene are SGHAT and FQNNGV. This CDR3 comprises 15 residues. The CDR3 DNA follows: TGTGCCAGCAGCGACGCTCTACCGGGATCCTACGAGCAGTACTTC. It translates to CASSDALPGSYEQYF.

This chain joins TRBV2 and TRBJ2-7; 7 bases line up with TRBD1. Looked up from germline, CDR1 is SNHLY and CDR2 is FYNNEI. J gave up 1 base and V 6 bases, and 9 bases lay outside the gene matches. The CDR3 runs to 15 residues. CDR3 coding DNA: TGTGCCAGCAGAGCGAGGACAGGACTGTCCTACGAGCAGTACTTC. This codes for CASRARTGLSYEQYF.

This clone was seen a handful of times. This chain connects TRBV6-5 to TRBJ1-6; weak D call: TRBD1 (5 bases). This CDR3 is built from 13 residues. The V gene's germline CDR1 is MNHEY and CDR2 SVGAGI. V lost 8 bases to trimming and J lost 9 bases, with 14 bases between them. CDR3 DNA sequence: TGTGCCAGCTGGGGGGTCCCTGGTTCACCCCTCCACTTT. Its translation is CASWGVPGSPLHF.

The rearrangement joins TRBV20-1 to TRBJ2-3, with unresolved D. Germline loops: CDR1 DFQATT, CDR2 SNEGSKA (reference sequence). The CDR3 has 11 residues. V was cut by 6 bases and J by 6 bases, with 10 bases left in between. CDR3 sequence reads: CSATLWDTQYF. CDR3 DNA sequence: TGCAGTGCGACACTTTGGGATACGCAGTATTTT.